One and the same sample provided the 16 T cell receptor beta chains below, sequenced in a study of cytomegalovirus exposure and HLA in healthy donors. In the PCR, 60 Vbeta and 13 Jbeta primers were used. Here immunoSEQ multiplex PCR was the method, and the copy in TCRdb shows in-frame clones only, minus some. The sample records roughly 84,000 clones, less than 80% being singletons. Sequencing was carried out using PBMCs. The receptors derive from a human donor in good health.

The chain carries TRBV4-2 and TRBJ2-5, with 11 bases that match TRBD2. The CDR3 is made up of 15 amino acids. V dropped 3 bases and J dropped 1; count of bases not matched to a gene: 1. Germline CDR1 and CDR2: LGHNA and YNFKEQ. This chain's CDR3 is CASSQLAGGQETQYF. In DNA, the CDR3 is TGTGCCAGCAGCCAGCTAGCGGGGGGCCAAGAGACCCAGTACTTC.

The genes are TRBV6-5 and TRBJ2-5; 8 bases line up with TRBD1. CDR1 MNHEY and CDR2 SVGAGI come from the germline V gene. With V trimmed by 6 bases and J by 1 base, 4 bases remained unmatched. This CDR3 has 14 residues. CDR3 DNA sequence: TGTGCCAGCAGCGCGACAGGGGCCCAAGAGACCCAGTACTTC. It encodes CASSATGAQETQYF.

The chain employs TRBV27 and TRBJ2-3, with 11 nucleotides matching TRBD2. V trimming: 6 bases; J trimming: 0 bases; junction bases outside the gene matches: 11. CDR1 and CDR2 (germline): MNHEY, SMNVEV (reference sequence). This CDR3 comprises 18 residues. The CDR3 spells CASSFPTTSGGSTDTQYF. CDR3 nucleotides: TGTGCCAGCAGCTTTCCCACTACTAGCGGGGGAAGCACAGATACGCAGTATTTT.

The rearrangement joins TRBV7-9 to TRBJ1-4; 8 bases are shared with TRBD1. The length of the CDR3 is 17 residues. J gave up 10 bases and V 3 bases, and 16 bases lay outside the gene matches. Germline V gene sequence: CDR1 SEHNR, CDR2 FQNEAQ (reference sequence). The CDR3: CASSFFVGQGLSGKLFF. The DNA for the CDR3 is TGTGCCAGCAGCTTCTTCGTAGGACAGGGCTTATCAGGAAAACTGTTTTTT.

This sequence joins TRBV18 and TRBJ1-1; 7 positions agree with TRBD1. The CDR3 sequence is 16 residues long. J was trimmed by 1 base and V by 3 bases; bases with no gene match: 8. Germline CDR1 KGHSH, CDR2 LQKENI. DNA for the CDR3: TGTGCCAGCTCACCGTCGAAGGGGGCGGGGAACACTGAAGCTTTCTTT. It is translated as CASSPSKGAGNTEAFF.

V usage is TRBV5-1 and J usage is TRBJ2-1, with 14 bases fitting TRBD2. Losses at the gene ends were 0 bases for V and 8 bases for J; bases not matched to a gene: 7. CDR3 length equals 17 residues. CDR1 and CDR2 (germline): SGHRS, YFSETQ. The CDR3 DNA follows: TGCGCCAGCAGCTTGGGACTAGCGGGGGGGCTCGACGATGAGCAGTTCTTC. It codes for CASSLGLAGGLDDEQFF.

This clone occurred a few times. The chain combines TRBV15 with TRBJ1-3; 7 nucleotides match TRBD1. Germline CDR1 LNHNV, CDR2 YYDKDF (reference sequence). The CDR3 runs to 17 residues. Germline trimming cut 4 bases from V and 0 bases from J; bases unmatched to any gene: 9. The CDR3 here is CATSTGTVGFSGNTIYF. The DNA for the CDR3 is TGTGCCACCAGCACAGGGACAGTTGGCTTCTCTGGAAACACCATATATTTT.

In its sample, this clone was seen a few times. The V and J genes are TRBV27 and TRBJ2-4, with D possibly matching TRBD1 (6 bases). The CDR3 is made up of 13 amino acids. The germline V and J ends were trimmed by 5 bases and 6 bases, with 11 bases remaining between them. The germline gives CDR1 MNHEY, CDR2 SMNVEV (reference sequence). CDR3 nucleotide sequence: TGTGCCAGCAGTCCGACGGACAGAAACATTCAGTACTTC. The encoded protein is CASSPTDRNIQYF.

The CDR3 nucleotides read TGTGCCAGCAGCTTAATAGCGGGGGGTACAATGGAGCAGTACTTC. The encoded protein is CASSLIAGGTMEQYF. V gene TRBV7-2 combines with J gene TRBJ2-7; 10 nucleotides agree with TRBD2. With 2 bases clipped from V and 7 bases from J, the junction kept 8 bases outside the gene matches. Germline lookup yields CDR1 SGHTA and CDR2 FQGNSA. The CDR3 loop spans 15 amino acids.

The J gene is TRBJ2-1, the V gene TRBV5-4; 10 bases are a match to TRBD2. The germline V gene encodes CDR1 SGHNT and CDR2 YYREEE (reference sequence). Trimming took 4 bases from V and 7 from J; bases not matched to a gene: 11. CDR3 length: 16 amino acids. CDR3 in amino acids: CASSGPSGGSRNEQFF. DNA of the CDR3: TGTGCCAGCAGCGGTCCTAGCGGGGGCTCGAGGAATGAGCAGTTCTTC. The variable domain in full, completed from reference TRBV5-4 and TRBJ2-1, reads ETGVTQSPTHLIKTRGQQVTLRCSSQSGHNTVSWYQQALGQGPQFIFQYYREEENGRGNFPPRFSGLQFPNYSSELNVNALELDDSALYLCASSGPSGGSRNEQFFGPGTRLTVL.

The V gene is TRBV5-4, the J gene TRBJ1-4; 8 bases are a match to TRBD1. Losses at the gene ends were 3 bases for V and 8 bases for J; bases not matched to a gene: 9. The CDR3 extends over 15 amino acids. In germline, CDR1 is SGHNT, CDR2 YYREEE (reference sequence). CDR3 loop: CASSSPGGLREKLFF. The CDR3 DNA reads TGTGCCAGCAGCTCTCCAGGGGGCTTACGCGAAAAACTGTTTTTT.

This clone was observed a few times. The DNA for the CDR3 is TGTGCCTGGGTTGGACAGGGGGCATTGTTTGGCTACACCTTC. Amino acids: CAWVGQGALFGYTF. The chain links TRBV30 to TRBJ1-2; TRBD1 agrees at 11 bases. The length of the CDR3 is 14 residues. V dropped 5 bases and J dropped 7; count of bases not matched to a gene: 9. Germline values: CDR1 GTSNPN, CDR2 SVGIG (reference sequence).

CDR3 protein: CASSLVSPSGGANTDTQYF. CDR3 nucleotide sequence: TGTGCCAGCAGCTTAGTATCCCCTAGCGGGGGGGCGAACACAGATACGCAGTATTTT. The rearrangement joins TRBV7-2 to TRBJ2-3; TRBD2 agrees at 12 bases. Looked up from germline, CDR1 is SGHTA and CDR2 is FQGNSA. V shed 1 base and J 2 bases; nucleotides not matched to a gene: 10. The CDR3 has 19 amino acids. The entire variable domain, with the rest obtained from reference TRBV7-2 and TRBJ2-3, is as follows: GAGVSQSPSNKVTEKGKDVELRCDPISGHTALYWYRQSLGQGLEFLIYFQGNSAPDKSGLPSDRFSAERTGGSVSTLTIQRTQQEDSAVYLCASSLVSPSGGANTDTQYFGPGTRLTVL.

The count of this clone is one. One end of the junction is discordant with germline, which a read error may explain. This sequence joins TRBV5-3 and TRBJ1-5, with 10 bases identical to TRBD1. TRBV5-3 is designated an ORF whose function remains uncertain. This CDR3 comprises 19 residues. The CDR3 nucleotides are TGTGCCAGAAGCGATATAAAGACAGGGGGCCTAATTAGCAATCAGCCCCAGAATTTT. Its translation: CARSDIKTGGLISNQPQNF.

This clone came up a few times. The chain is built from TRBV6-5 and TRBJ2-3, with 11 bases aligning to TRBD2. CDR1 and CDR2 (germline): MNHEY, SVGAGI. The CDR3 sequence is 15 residues long. V lost 5 bases and J lost 4; bases outside the gene matches: 5. This CDR3 reads CASSPSGGTADTQYF. In DNA form, the CDR3 reads TGTGCCAGCAGTCCTAGCGGGGGGACGGCAGATACGCAGTATTTT.

This clone was seen a few times. The DNA of the CDR3 is TGTGCCAGCCGGGGACAGAACACTGAAGCTTTCTTT. Its translation is CASRGQNTEAFF. The chain combines TRBV6-5 with TRBJ1-1, with D possibly being TRBD1 (6 bases). This CDR3 region has 12 residues. V gave up 8 bases and J gave up 1 base, with 8 bases separating them. Per the germline V gene, CDR1 is MNHEY and CDR2 is SVGAGI.